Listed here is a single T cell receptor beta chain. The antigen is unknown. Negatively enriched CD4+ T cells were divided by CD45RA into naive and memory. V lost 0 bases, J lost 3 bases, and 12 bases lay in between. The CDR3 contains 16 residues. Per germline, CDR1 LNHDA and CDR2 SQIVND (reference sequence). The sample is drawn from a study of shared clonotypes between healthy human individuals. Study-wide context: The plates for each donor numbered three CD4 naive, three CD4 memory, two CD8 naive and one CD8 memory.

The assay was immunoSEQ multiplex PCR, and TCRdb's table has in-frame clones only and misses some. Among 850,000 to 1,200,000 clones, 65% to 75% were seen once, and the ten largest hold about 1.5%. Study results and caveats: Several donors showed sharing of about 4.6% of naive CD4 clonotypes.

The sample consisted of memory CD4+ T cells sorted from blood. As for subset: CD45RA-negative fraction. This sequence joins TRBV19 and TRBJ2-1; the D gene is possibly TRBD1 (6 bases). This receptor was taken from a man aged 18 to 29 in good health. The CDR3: CASSIDQRQDYNEQFF. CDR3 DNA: TGTGCCAGTAGTATAGATCAGAGACAGGACTACAATGAGCAGTTCTTC.